The clone carrying this TCR beta chain was seen only a few times. The sample belongs to a study of beta chain features in type 1 diabetes. cDNA synthesis used the whole RNA isolate, giving expressed TCRB sequences. The method was immunoSEQ multiplex PCR; TCRdb's version includes in-frame clones alone and lacks a portion of them. This sample has hundreds of thousands of clones, with 9.6% found just once. V lost 3 bases, J lost 5 bases, and 0 bases stayed unmatched. CDR3 length: 13 residues. CDR1 is SGHNT and CDR2 is YYREEE in the germline V gene (reference sequence). The chain employs TRBV5-4 and TRBJ1-1, with 11 bases lining up with TRBD1. The source is a woman in her late teens or twenties in good health. Specimen: naive CD4+ T cells from blood. CDR3 nucleotide sequence: TGTGCCAGCAGCTGGGACAGGGGGACTGAAGCTTTCTTT. Translated: CASSWDRGTEAFF.